This is a list of T cell receptor beta chains from one sample in a study of beta chain features in type 1 diabetes. The data were produced by immunoSEQ multiplex PCR, yet TCRdb's version contains in-frame clones alone and is incomplete. The repertoire consists of 150,000 or so clones, with approximately 9.9% occurring once and the leading ten covering 2% to 3%. Sequenced material: central memory CD4+ T cells from blood. The receptors derive from a woman aged 18-29 years in good health. CDR3s include the opening cysteine and the closing phenylalanine or tryptophan. D genes are given only for firm matches. A row's size may be missing; if present it is once, few, many or a size class.

cdr3_aa cdr3_nt j_call v_call d_call clone_size
CALIAASYEQYF TGTGCCCTCATAGCGGCGTCCTACGAGCAGTACTTC TRBJ2-7 TRBV30 - few
CASSSYLQGAHGYTF TGTGCCAGCAGCTCCTACCTACAGGGGGCACATGGCTACACCTTC TRBJ1-2 TRBV5-4 TRBD1 -
CASSLDLSRVNTEAFF TGTGCCAGCAGCTTAGATCTTAGCAGGGTGAACACTGAAGCTTTCTTT TRBJ1-1 TRBV11-2 - few
CASSKFRRLIYNEQFF TGTGCCAGCAGCAAATTCCGGCGGCTGATCTACAATGAGCAGTTCTTC TRBJ2-1 TRBV21-1 - few
CASSVAGGPQETQYF TGTGCCAGCAGCGTAGCGGGGGGCCCACAAGAGACCCAGTACTTC TRBJ2-5 TRBV9 - -
CASSPTGRQPQHF TGTGCCAGCAGCCCGACAGGGAGGCAGCCCCAGCATTTT TRBJ1-5 TRBV27 TRBD1 -
CASSLLAGEDTQYF TGTGCCAGCAGCTTATTAGCGGGGGAGGATACGCAGTATTTT TRBJ2-3 TRBV7-2 TRBD2 few
CASSFDRQYGYTF TGTGCCAGCAGCTTCGACAGGCAATATGGCTACACCTTC TRBJ1-2 TRBV7-2 - few
CASSQGGGWGEKLFF TGTGCCAGCAGCCAAGGAGGGGGCTGGGGTGAAAAACTGTTTTTT TRBJ1-4 TRBV7-6 TRBD1 few
CAIQVAGANVLTF TGTGCCATACAGGTGGCCGGGGCCAACGTCCTGACTTTC TRBJ2-6 TRBV7-3 - -
CASSSSGGNNQPQHF TGTGCCAGCAGCTCCTCGGGAGGGAACAATCAGCCCCAGCATTTT TRBJ1-5 TRBV7-9 - -
CSVEDSGQGIGNTIYF TGCAGCGTTGAAGATTCCGGACAGGGGATTGGAAACACCATATATTTT TRBJ1-3 TRBV29-1 TRBD1 few
CSVGAGAGEKLFF TGCAGCGTTGGGGCAGGGGCAGGGGAAAAACTGTTTTTT TRBJ1-4 TRBV29-1 - -
CASSLGLGRQETQYF TGTGCCAGCAGCCTCGGACTGGGCCGGCAGGAGACCCAGTACTTC TRBJ2-5 TRBV13 - -
CTSSKERLMNTEAFF TGCACCAGCAGCAAAGAAAGACTAATGAACACTGAAGCTTTCTTT TRBJ1-1 TRBV1 - -
CASSQSPWEHTGELFF TGCGCCAGCAGTCAATCGCCCTGGGAGCACACCGGGGAGCTGTTTTTT TRBJ2-2 TRBV23-1 - few
CASSEWASGSPDTQYF TGTGCCAGCAGTGAATGGGCTAGCGGGAGTCCAGATACGCAGTATTTT TRBJ2-3 TRBV25-1 TRBD2 -